Following are 27 T cell receptor beta chains from one sample sequenced in a study of CD8+ T cells in alopecia areata. Treatment defined: oral pan-JAK inhibitor, 5-10 mg twice daily. Reverse transcribed after extraction, RNA yielded cDNA as the sequencing template. Some clones are missing from TCRdb's copy, which holds only in-frame ones; the method was immunoSEQ multiplex PCR. The sample records 250,000 to 300,000 clones, nearly 60% being singletons. The source was CD4+ T cells sorted from blood, collected at week 24, from a patient treated with tofacitinib. The receptors here all came from a human donor with alopecia areata.

The chain recombines TRBV7-9 with TRBJ2-3, with D perhaps matching TRBD2 (7 bases). This CDR3 is built from 15 residues. CDR1 and CDR2 (germline): SEHNR, FQNEAQ (reference sequence). V gave up 2 bases and J gave up 2 bases, with 11 bases separating them. CDR3: CASSLRGDNTDTQYF. The CDR3 coding sequence is TGTGCCAGCAGCTTACGGGGGGACAACACAGATACGCAGTATTTT. The whole variable domain, filled in from reference TRBV7-9 and TRBJ2-3, reads DTGVSQNPRHKITKRGQNVTFRCDPISEHNRLYWYRQTLGQGPEFLTYFQNEAQLEKSRLLSDRFSAERPKGSFSTLEIQRTEQGDSAMYLCASSLRGDNTDTQYFGPGTRLTVL.

This rearrangement joins TRBV30 to TRBJ1-1; TRBD1 might be the D (5 bases). Germline V gene lookup returns CDR1 GTSNPN and CDR2 SVGIG (reference sequence). The V end lost 3 bases, the J end lost 4 bases, and 15 bases lay between the germline ends. The CDR3 loop spans 14 amino acids. CDR3 amino acids: CAWSFNGAVTEAFF. CDR3 DNA: TGTGCCTGGAGCTTCAACGGGGCAGTCACTGAAGCTTTCTTT. Filled out from reference TRBV30 and TRBJ1-1, the complete variable domain reads SQTIHQWPATLVQPVGSPLSLECTVEGTSNPNLYWYRQAAGRGLQLLFYSVGIGQISSEVPQNLSASRPQDRQFILSSKKLLLSDSGFYLCAWSFNGAVTEAFFGQGTRLTVV.

This sequence joins TRBV7-6 and TRBJ2-7; 7 bases are a match to TRBD2. V lost 5 bases, J lost 6 bases, and 7 bases stayed unmatched. This CDR3 spans 13 amino acids. Germline CDR1 reads SGHVS; CDR2 reads FNYEAQ. The CDR3 is CASSLEQRGEQYF. CDR3 DNA: TGTGCCAGCAGCCTCGAGCAGCGGGGCGAGCAGTACTTC.

Only a few counts were recorded for this clone. The chain carries TRBV5-1 and TRBJ2-7, with D possibly TRBD1 on 6 matching bases. The ends were cut back, 0 bases at V and 0 bases at J, with 13 bases in the middle. This CDR3 comprises 16 residues. The germline gives CDR1 SGHRS, CDR2 YFSETQ. Written as DNA, the CDR3 is TGCGCCAGCAGCTTGGGAGGACAGTTGAGCTCCTACGAGCAGTACTTC. Its protein product is CASSLGGQLSSYEQYF.

The chain is built from TRBV23-1 and TRBJ1-5; TRBD1 is a possible D gene (5 bases). TRBV23-1 is known as an ORF, though its function is uncertain. Trimming stripped 8 bases from V and 2 bases from J, with 13 bases between. This CDR3 spans 14 amino acids. CDR3 DNA sequence: TGCGCCAGCCGCCTCAGGGAAGGCAATCAGCCCCAGCATTTT. This encodes CASRLREGNQPQHF.

The chain employs TRBV30 and TRBJ2-3; D call uncertain. The V gene's germline CDR1 is GTSNPN and CDR2 SVGIG (reference sequence). V gave up 3 bases and J gave up 4 bases, with 5 bases separating them. The CDR3 covers 11 residues. CDR3 region: CAWSAADTQYF. As DNA, the CDR3 is TGTGCCTGGAGCGCAGCAGATACGCAGTATTTT.

The chain is built from TRBV4-3 and TRBJ1-1; no reliable D call. V gave up 1 base and J gave up 9 bases, with 18 bases separating them. Germline loops: CDR1 LGHNA, CDR2 YSLEER. The CDR3 has 15 residues. Here the CDR3 DNA reads TGCGCCAGCAGCCAAGGGGTCGGAAACGGGAGAAAAGCTTTCTTT. This encodes CASSQGVGNGRKAFF.

The genes are TRBV30 and TRBJ2-7, with D possibly TRBD2 on 5 matching bases. The CDR3 covers 12 residues. CDR1 and CDR2 (germline): GTSNPN, SVGIG (reference sequence). V shed 3 bases and J shed 3 bases, with 9 bases lying between them. As DNA, the CDR3 is TGTGCCTGGAGCCGAGGGAACTACGAGCAGTACTTC. Amino acids: CAWSRGNYEQYF.

The V and J genes are TRBV25-1 and TRBJ1-2, with D unresolved. This CDR3 region has 12 residues. V was trimmed by 3 bases and J by 7 bases, leaving 9 bases between them. The germline CDR1 and CDR2 sequences are MGHDK and SYGVNS. The CDR3 DNA reads as TGTGCCAGCAGTGACTCGAGACGTGGCTACACCTTC. Translated: CASSDSRRGYTF.

The chain combines TRBV29-1 with TRBJ1-1, with D perhaps TRBD1 (6 bases). V was trimmed by 5 bases and J by 6 bases, leaving 13 bases between them. CDR3 length: 12 amino acids. The germline V gene encodes CDR1 SQVTM and CDR2 ANQGSEA. The CDR3 DNA is TGCAGCGTTCAGGGGTCGGCCTCTGAAGCTTTCTTT. Amino acids: CSVQGSASEAFF.

This clone was counted only a few times. V is TRBV7-2 and J is TRBJ2-5; possibly TRBD1 for D (5 bases). Germline values: CDR1 SGHTA, CDR2 FQGNSA. V dropped 2 bases and J dropped 1 base, with 14 bases sitting between them. This CDR3 has 16 residues. Here the CDR3 reads CASSLYGLGVQETQYF. The CDR3 region has the DNA TGTGCCAGCAGCTTATATGGGTTAGGGGTCCAAGAGACCCAGTACTTC.

This clone was detected a few times. The chain joins TRBV7-9 to TRBJ2-7, with D unclear. V was trimmed by 5 bases and J by 2 bases, leaving 7 bases between them. CDR1 and CDR2 (germline): SEHNR, FQNEAQ (reference sequence). The CDR3 runs 12 residues. This CDR3 is CASSLETYEQYF. CDR3 in DNA: TGTGCCAGCAGCCTCGAAACCTACGAGCAGTACTTC.

This clone has only a few counts. V usage is TRBV7-9 and J usage is TRBJ1-1; maybe TRBD1 (5 bases). Germline V lookup: CDR1 SEHNR, CDR2 FQNEAQ (reference sequence). Trimming cost V 2 bases and J 4 bases, with 8 bases left between them. The CDR3 loop spans 13 amino acids. The chain's CDR3 is CASSLMGGTEAFF. For the CDR3, the DNA is TGTGCCAGCAGCTTAATGGGGGGCACTGAAGCTTTCTTT.

This clone showed up just a few times. The genes are TRBV30 and TRBJ1-5; 10 bases are shared with TRBD1. CDR3 length equals 14 residues. With V trimmed by 6 bases and J by 7 bases, 9 bases remained unmatched. The V gene's germline CDR1 is GTSNPN and CDR2 SVGIG (reference sequence). The CDR3 region is CACSRDRGSQPQHF. As DNA, the CDR3 is TGTGCCTGTTCCCGGGACAGGGGCAGCCAGCCCCAGCATTTT.

The J gene is TRBJ2-5, the V gene TRBV29-1, with D uncertain. Germline assignment: CDR1 SQVTM and CDR2 ANQGSEA. The CDR3 runs to 11 residues. With 4 bases removed from V and 5 bases from J, the gap between germline ends came to 8 bases. Written as DNA, the CDR3 is TGCAGCGTTGTGACCCCGGAGACCCAGTACTTC. Translation gives CSVVTPETQYF.

The table lists this clone with a few counts. The chain combines TRBV27 with TRBJ1-2; D is unresolved. V was trimmed by 7 bases and J by 4 bases, leaving 16 bases between them. Germline assignment: CDR1 MNHEY and CDR2 SMNVEV (reference sequence). The CDR3 length is 14 residues. CDR3 bases: TGTGCCAGCAAGGACTGGAGGGAAGCCTATGGCTACACCTTC. This encodes CASKDWREAYGYTF.

This clone was observed a few times. The chain is built from TRBV29-1 and TRBJ2-7, with a weak D call TRBD1 (6 bases). The length of the CDR3 is 12 residues. Germline V gene lookup returns CDR1 SQVTM and CDR2 ANQGSEA. V dropped 0 bases and J dropped 6 bases, with 9 bases sitting between them. The CDR3, as DNA: TGCAGCGTTGAAGAGACGACAGGCGAGCAGTACTTC. Residues: CSVEETTGEQYF.

In this sample, this clone turned up a few times. V usage is TRBV4-3 and J usage is TRBJ1-4, with no clear D. V shed 3 bases and J shed 3 bases, with 8 bases lying between them. Germline CDR1 and CDR2: LGHNA and YSLEER. The CDR3 has 14 residues. In DNA, the CDR3 is TGCGCCAGCAGCCAGCGCGGGGCTAATGAAAAACTGTTTTTT. Translated, it gives CASSQRGANEKLFF.

The genes are TRBV9 and TRBJ2-1; TRBD2 might be the D (6 bases). The CDR3 loop spans 15 amino acids. Germline CDR1 reads SGDLS; CDR2 reads YYNGEE. Trimming took off 1 base at V and 6 bases at J, with 14 bases between the two ends. For the CDR3, the DNA is TGTGCCAGCAGCGTAAGGACTACCAGTCCCAATGAGCAGTTCTTC. Encoded protein: CASSVRTTSPNEQFF.

V is TRBV4-1 and J is TRBJ2-5; D call uncertain. Germline lookup yields CDR1 MGHRA and CDR2 YSYEKL. V was pared by 3 bases and J by 5 bases, with 4 bases between. CDR3 size: 11 residues. CDR3 amino acids: CASSHMETQYF. The CDR3 bases are TGCGCCAGCAGCCACATGGAGACCCAGTACTTC.

The genes are TRBV7-9 and TRBJ1-4, with D possibly TRBD1 on 6 matching bases. Looked up from germline, CDR1 is SEHNR and CDR2 is FQNEAQ (reference sequence). V lost 3 bases and J lost 8, with 19 bases in between. This CDR3 spans 16 amino acids. CDR3 sequence: CASSLTLTGNSEKLFF. CDR3 nucleotides: TGTGCCAGCAGCTTGACCCTAACAGGGAATTCGGAAAAACTGTTTTTT.

This clone was seen just once. Here the CDR3 reads CSVEGGLLTGELFF. In DNA, the CDR3 is TGCAGCGTTGAGGGGGGCCTACTCACCGGGGAGCTGTTTTTT. The rearrangement links TRBV29-1 to TRBJ2-2; D may correspond to TRBD1 or TRBD2 (6 bases each). V lost 3 bases to trimming and J lost 4 bases, with 12 bases between them. Germline V gene data show CDR1 as SQVTM and CDR2 as ANQGSEA. The CDR3 contains 14 residues.

The chain links TRBV10-3 to TRBJ2-5, with D perhaps TRBD1 (6 bases). In germline, CDR1 is ENHRY, CDR2 SYGVKD. V lost 6 bases and J 5 bases, leaving 16 bases between the germline ends. The CDR3 runs to 14 residues. The CDR3 spells CAIRGRGNSETQYF. The CDR3 region has the DNA TGTGCCATCAGGGGAAGGGGGAATTCGGAGACCCAGTACTTC.

V and J are TRBV25-1 and TRBJ1-1; D is ambiguous. Germline V lookup: CDR1 MGHDK, CDR2 SYGVNS. There are 15 residues in the CDR3. V was clipped by 4 bases and J by 1 base, with 13 bases between them. CDR3 amino acids: CASSAPRARNTEAFF. The CDR3 coding sequence is TGTGCCAGCAGTGCCCCGCGGGCAAGGAACACTGAAGCTTTCTTT. Based on the CDR3 plus reference TRBV25-1 and TRBJ1-1, the full variable domain is EADIYQTPRYLVIGTGKKITLECSQTMGHDKMYWYQQDPGMELHLIHYSYGVNSTEKGDLSSESTVSRIRTEHFPLTLESARPSHTSQYLCASSAPRARNTEAFFGQGTRLTVV.

V usage is TRBV18 and J usage is TRBJ1-1, with 8 bases matching TRBD1. Looked up from germline, CDR1 is KGHSH and CDR2 is LQKENI. The CDR3 is 15 amino acids. The V gene end was trimmed by 4 bases and the J gene end by 3 bases; junction bases not matched to a gene: 7. CDR3 in DNA: TGTGCCAGCTCACGGGATGGGGACAGGTACACTGAAGCTTTCTTT. Protein sequence: CASSRDGDRYTEAFF.

This clone has a handful of counts. This chain uses TRBV30 with TRBJ2-7; D could derive from TRBD1 or TRBD2 (5 bases each). The V gene lost 6 bases and the J gene lost 2 bases, with 14 bases spanning the gap. The CDR3 is 13 residues long. Germline V lookup: CDR1 GTSNPN, CDR2 SVGIG (reference sequence). The CDR3 sequence: CACNRDRPYEQYF. The CDR3 DNA reads as TGTGCCTGCAACCGGGACCGACCCTACGAGCAGTACTTC.

The gene calls are TRBV6-1 and TRBJ1-1; D uncertain. The V and J ends lost 10 bases and 4 bases respectively, with 4 bases between them. Germline V gene lookup returns CDR1 MNHNS and CDR2 SASEGT. This CDR3 region has 9 residues. CDR3 in DNA: TGTGCCAACCTCACTGAAGCTTTCTTT. Amino acid sequence: CANLTEAFF.